Shown below are 30 T cell receptor beta chains from a single sample sequenced in a study of T cells in Graves' hyperthyroidism and ophthalmopathy. The TCR beta CDR3 regions underwent amplification using RNA transcripts as the source. The HTBI primer set was used in a first-round RT-PCR of the TCR CDR3. One entry per CDR3 protein results from TCRdb running MiXCR on the multiplex PCR reads. The data contain around 600,000 distinct CDR3 sequences, about 16% of them singletons. Material for sequencing was blood. The receptors shown here come from a woman aged 40 to 50 with Graves' ophthalmopathy.

This clonotype was seen a handful of times. J is TRBJ2-7 and V is TRBV10-3; unclear D gene. CDR3 length equals 11 residues. V was clipped by 11 bases and J by 2 bases, with 10 bases between them. Germline CDR1 reads ENHRY; CDR2 reads SYGVKD. Here the CDR3 reads CAVRNTYEQYF. The CDR3 DNA reads as TGTGCCGTTCGTAACACCTACGAGCAGTACTTC.

Only a few counts were recorded for this clonotype. The rearrangement uses TRBV6-4 and TRBJ1-1; no clear D gene. The CDR3 spans 12 residues. V lost 0 bases and J 8 bases, leaving 7 bases between the germline ends. Germline values: CDR1 MRHNA, CDR2 SNTAGT. In DNA form, the CDR3 reads TGTGCCAGCAGTGACTCGGAAGGGGAAGCTTTCTTT. Amino acids: CASSDSEGEAFF.

This clonotype showed up many times. The chain carries TRBV2 and TRBJ2-5, with 12 bases aligning to TRBD2. Trimming removed 8 bases from V and 4 bases from J; junction bases left unmatched: 11. The germline gives CDR1 SNHLY, CDR2 FYNNEI. This CDR3 is 16 amino acids long. The CDR3 nucleotides are TGTGCCAGCGGCAGGGCTAGCGGGGGGGCCCGAGAGACCCAGTACTTC. Translating it yields CASGRASGGARETQYF.

This clonotype showed up many times. The chain recombines TRBV30 with TRBJ2-1; TRBD1 matches at 9 bases. The germline gives CDR1 GTSNPN, CDR2 SVGIG (reference sequence). The CDR3 is 14 residues long. V dropped 4 bases and J dropped 6; count of bases not matched to a gene: 7. CDR3 nucleotide sequence: TGTGCCTGGACCCGGACAGGGGTGAGCAATGAGCAGTTCTTC. This sequence encodes CAWTRTGVSNEQFF. The full variable domain, with the rest looked up from reference TRBV30 and TRBJ2-1, is SQTIHQWPATLVQPVGSPLSLECTVEGTSNPNLYWYRQAAGRGLQLLFYSVGIGQISSEVPQNLSASRPQDRQFILSSKKLLLSDSGFYLCAWTRTGVSNEQFFGPGTRLTVL.

In this sample, this clonotype turned up many times. The CDR3 DNA follows: TGTGCCAGCACCCCCAGCTTGAACACTGAAGCTTTCTTT. Residues: CASTPSLNTEAFF. This rearrangement joins TRBV12-3 or TRBV12-4 to TRBJ1-1; D unresolved. The CDR3 totals 13 residues. V lost 7 bases and J lost 0, with 9 bases in between.

The J gene is TRBJ1-3, the V gene TRBV7-9; unclear D gene. The CDR3 runs to 13 residues. Germline V gives CDR1 SEHNR, CDR2 FQNEAQ (reference sequence). The V and J ends lost 5 bases and 3 bases respectively, with 8 bases between them. DNA for the CDR3: TGTGCCAGCAGCCGGGAGTATGGAAACACCATATATTTT. Translation: CASSREYGNTIYF.

This chain uses TRBV20-1 with TRBJ2-1; 11 bases match TRBD2. Germline CDR1 reads DFQATT; CDR2 reads SNEGSKA (reference sequence). After removal of 3 bases from V and 4 bases from J, the junction contained 5 bases not matched to a gene. CDR3 size: 15 residues. The CDR3 DNA sequence: TGCAGTGCTAGCGAGGGGACTAGCGGATACAATGAGCAGTTCTTC. Translation: CSASEGTSGYNEQFF.

With regard to this clonotype: This clone may be a read error of a much larger clone one base away. Likely a read error: the CDR3 ends without its conserved phenylalanine or tryptophan. The chain is built from TRBV7-9 and TRBJ1-1, with D perhaps TRBD1 (5 bases). CDR1 is SEHNR, CDR2 FQNEAQ, per germline (reference sequence). V dropped 0 bases and J dropped 0 bases, with 8 bases sitting between them. CDR3 length equals 15 residues. The CDR3 nucleotides read TGTGCCAGCAGCTTAGCGCTGGGGGTGAACACTGAAGCTTTCTCT. Translating it yields CASSLALGVNTEAFS.

The chain joins TRBV7-6 to TRBJ2-3; D not resolved. The CDR3 consists of 14 residues. V lost 1 base to trimming and J lost 4 bases, with 9 bases between them. The germline CDR1 and CDR2 sequences are SGHVS and FNYEAQ. The CDR3, as DNA: TGTGCCAGCAGCTTAGTTGACCCGGCAGATACGCAGTATTTT. Translation gives CASSLVDPADTQYF.

A few counts support this clonotype. V usage is TRBV7-3 and J usage is TRBJ2-2; maybe TRBD1 (5 bases). Germline CDR1 SGHTA, CDR2 FQGTGA. V was clipped by 0 bases and J by 0 bases, with 8 bases between them. The CDR3 is made up of 16 amino acids. The CDR3 nucleotides are TGTGCCAGCAGCTTAACGGGGCTAGCGAACACCGGGGAGCTGTTTTTT. It yields the protein CASSLTGLANTGELFF.

This clonotype was seen many times. The chain uses TRBV13 and TRBJ1-4, with unresolved D. The germline CDR1 and CDR2 sequences are PRHDT and FYEKMQ (reference sequence). CDR3 length: 12 residues. V shed 4 bases and J shed 11 bases, with 11 bases lying between them. The CDR3: CASSSRGGKLFF. The CDR3 nucleotides read TGTGCCAGCAGCTCCCGAGGAGGGAAACTGTTTTTT.

This clonotype was counted many times. This chain joins TRBV12-3 or TRBV12-4 and TRBJ2-3; TRBD2 agrees at 10 bases. With V trimmed by 2 bases and J by 6 bases, 8 bases remained unmatched. The CDR3 runs to 16 residues. The DNA for the CDR3 is TGTGCCAGCAGTTTACCTTTACTAGCGGGACAGGATACGCAGTATTTT. Translating it yields CASSLPLLAGQDTQYF.

This clonotype has only a few counts. The chain links TRBV27 to TRBJ2-3; D is undetermined. In germline, CDR1 is MNHEY, CDR2 SMNVEV (reference sequence). This CDR3 comprises 14 residues. V shed 3 bases and J shed 4 bases, with 11 bases lying between them. CDR3 coding DNA: TGTGCCAGCAGTTTCCGAAGATTATCAGATACGCAGTATTTT. Its translation: CASSFRRLSDTQYF.

This clonotype has just a few counts. The chain uses TRBV2 and TRBJ2-1; D might be TRBD2 (5 bases). CDR3 length equals 14 residues. V lost 2 bases and J lost 6, with 11 bases in between. Germline V gives CDR1 SNHLY, CDR2 FYNNEI. The CDR3 DNA sequence: TGTGCCAGCAGTGAAATGGGAGCAGGCAATGAGCAGTTCTTC. It is translated as CASSEMGAGNEQFF.

This clonotype appeared a few times. The chain carries TRBV7-2 and TRBJ1-3, with TRBD1 as a possible D gene (5 bases). V shed 1 base and J shed 4 bases, with 14 bases lying between them. The length of the CDR3 is 16 residues. Germline V lookup: CDR1 SGHTA, CDR2 FQGNSA. CDR3 protein: CASSLGGLTFGNTIYF. In DNA, the CDR3 is TGTGCCAGCAGCTTAGGGGGACTAACATTCGGAAACACCATATATTTT.

In this sample, this clonotype turned up many times. J is TRBJ1-2 and V is TRBV5-8; 11 positions match TRBD1. Germline CDR1 is SGHTS and CDR2 is YDEGEE. The CDR3 spans 15 residues. The V gene end was trimmed by 4 bases and the J gene end by 4 bases; junction bases not matched to a gene: 6. Here the CDR3 DNA reads TGTGCCAGCAGCACCCGGACAGGGGGCCGCTATGGCTACACCTTC. Protein sequence: CASSTRTGGRYGYTF.

The table lists this clonotype with many counts. This rearrangement joins TRBV18 to TRBJ2-1, with D perhaps matching TRBD1 (5 bases). The germline V gene has CDR1 KGHSH and CDR2 LQKENI. Trimming cost V 2 bases and J 7 bases, with 12 bases left between them. The CDR3 is made up of 14 amino acids. The CDR3 loop is CASSPRSRENEQFF. The CDR3 DNA sequence: TGTGCCAGCTCACCAAGGAGCAGGGAAAATGAGCAGTTCTTC.

This rearrangement joins TRBV29-1 to TRBJ2-1; D perhaps matches TRBD2 (6 bases). Looked up from germline, CDR1 is SQVTM and CDR2 is ANQGSEA. V was shortened by 6 bases and J by 6 bases, with 21 bases between the two germline ends. This CDR3 region has 15 residues. The CDR3 protein is CSVAVGTQRINEQFF. CDR3 nucleotides: TGCAGCGTGGCGGTCGGGACTCAAAGGATCAATGAGCAGTTCTTC.

This clonotype was recorded a few times. CDR3 DNA sequence: TGTGCCAGCAGTCTTATGCCGGGGGGGAACGGAGAGACCCAGTACTTC. Its translation: CASSLMPGGNGETQYF. This rearrangement joins TRBV3-1 to TRBJ2-5, with TRBD2 matching 8 bases. The CDR3 runs 16 residues. CDR1 LGHDT and CDR2 YNNKEL come from the germline V gene (reference sequence). V shed 6 bases, J shed 4 bases, and the junction held 13 bases outside the gene matches.

This clonotype was found many times. This rearrangement joins TRBV7-9 to TRBJ2-7; 8 bases agree with TRBD1. Germline trimming cut 5 bases from V and 2 bases from J; bases unmatched to any gene: 5. This CDR3 has 14 amino acids. Germline CDR1 is SEHNR and CDR2 is FQNEAQ (reference sequence). The DNA for the CDR3 is TGTGCCAGCAGCCAAGGACAGGGCCCCTACGAGCAGTACTTC. It encodes CASSQGQGPYEQYF.

The J gene is TRBJ2-2, the V gene TRBV6-1; no reliable D call. CDR1 is MNHNS, CDR2 SASEGT, per germline. This CDR3 has 14 residues. Trimming pared 8 bases from V and 6 bases from J, leaving 16 bases between. The CDR3 loop reads CASGKSGVPGELFF. The CDR3 nucleotides read TGTGCCAGCGGTAAATCAGGAGTGCCCGGGGAGCTGTTTTTT.

Here the CDR3 DNA reads TGCAGTGCTGAGGCCCGTGGGGGGCTTAAGGATGGCTACACCTTC. Translated: CSAEARGGLKDGYTF. The chain links TRBV20-1 to TRBJ1-2, with D possibly TRBD1 on 6 matching bases. The CDR3 consists of 15 residues. CDR1 DFQATT and CDR2 SNEGSKA come from the germline V gene (reference sequence). V was trimmed by 5 bases and J by 6 bases, leaving 22 bases between them.

This clonotype was recorded at least ten times. This chain uses TRBV7-3 with TRBJ2-3; 10 bases line up with TRBD2. The CDR3 totals 17 residues. The germline V gene encodes CDR1 SGHTA and CDR2 FQGTGA. The V gene end was trimmed by 2 bases and the J gene end by 0 bases; junction bases not matched to a gene: 5. The chain's CDR3 is CASSLRQAGGSTDTQYF. Here the CDR3 DNA reads TGTGCCAGCAGCTTACGTCAAGCGGGAGGGAGCACAGATACGCAGTATTTT.

This clonotype was detected ten times or more. The CDR3 DNA reads TGCAGTGCTAGTGGGGCCGGGCCTCACATGAACACTGAAGCTTTCTTT. Residues: CSASGAGPHMNTEAFF. The chain has TRBV20-1 and TRBJ1-1, with a tentative D call TRBD1 (5 bases). Germline loops: CDR1 DFQATT, CDR2 SNEGSKA (reference sequence). V lost 3 bases to trimming and J lost 0 bases, with 17 bases between them. The CDR3 runs to 16 residues.

V and J are TRBV2 and TRBJ2-2; TRBD1 matches at 10 bases. The CDR3 has 15 amino acids. With V trimmed by 8 bases and J by 5 bases, 8 bases remained unmatched. Germline values: CDR1 SNHLY, CDR2 FYNNEI. Here the CDR3 reads CASSGQGFKTGELFF. The CDR3 DNA is TGTGCCAGCTCGGGACAGGGGTTTAAAACCGGGGAGCTGTTTTTT.

This clonotype turned up a few times. The rearrangement joins TRBV6-2 or TRBV6-3 to TRBJ2-1; 7 bases fit TRBD1. The germline gives CDR1 MNHEY, CDR2 SVGEGT. The J segment lost 10 bases and the V segment lost 7 bases, leaving 10 bases of the junction unmatched. The CDR3 covers 13 residues. This chain's CDR3 is CASIRTGVLEQFF. DNA for the CDR3: TGTGCCAGCATACGGACAGGCGTTCTGGAGCAGTTCTTC.

This clonotype was detected a few times. This chain connects TRBV7-6 to TRBJ2-7; 9 nucleotides line up with TRBD1. V gave up 2 bases and J gave up 1 base; unmatched junction bases: 9. The CDR3 contains 17 residues. Per germline, CDR1 SGHVS and CDR2 FNYEAQ. CDR3 loop: CASSLTGGASSSYEQYF. The CDR3 DNA follows: TGTGCCAGCAGCTTAACAGGGGGCGCTTCGTCTTCCTACGAGCAGTACTTC. The full variable domain, its missing parts supplied by reference TRBV7-6 and TRBJ2-7, is GAGVSQSPRYKVTKRGQDVALRCDPISGHVSLYWYRQALGQGPEFLTYFNYEAQQDKSGLPNDRFSAERPEGSISTLTIQRTEQRDSAMYRCASSLTGGASSSYEQYFGPGTRLTVT.

This clonotype occurred many times. The chain uses TRBV2 and TRBJ2-7; 7 bases match TRBD1. The V gene end was trimmed by 3 bases and the J gene end by 4 bases; junction bases not matched to a gene: 15. This CDR3 has 17 amino acids. Germline V CDR1 and CDR2: SNHLY, FYNNEI. The CDR3 nucleotides read TGTGCCAGCAGTGATCCGGGACAGCAAAGAAAATTATACGAGCAGTACTTC. Its protein product is CASSDPGQQRKLYEQYF.

Details on this clonotype: The CDR3 does not close with the conserved phenylalanine or tryptophan, likely indicating a read error. J is TRBJ2-7 and V is TRBV2; 7 bases map to TRBD1. This CDR3 comprises 15 residues. V shed 6 bases and J 0 bases; nucleotides not matched to a gene: 8. Germline-derived CDR1 and CDR2 are SNHLY and FYNNEI. The CDR3 here is CASRRQGATSYEQYL. In nucleotides, the CDR3 is TGTGCCAGCAGAAGACAGGGAGCGACCTCCTACGAGCAGTACCTC.

This clonotype was recorded a few times. The CDR3 DNA reads as TGTGCCAGCTCACCGAAGCGGACCAGCCACAATGAGCAGTTCTTC. Translating it yields CASSPKRTSHNEQFF. The V gene is TRBV18, the J gene TRBJ2-1; a weak D match, TRBD2 (5 bases). Trimming cost V 3 bases and J 5 bases, with 14 bases left between them. Germline CDR1 reads KGHSH; CDR2 reads LQKENI. The CDR3 is made up of 15 amino acids.